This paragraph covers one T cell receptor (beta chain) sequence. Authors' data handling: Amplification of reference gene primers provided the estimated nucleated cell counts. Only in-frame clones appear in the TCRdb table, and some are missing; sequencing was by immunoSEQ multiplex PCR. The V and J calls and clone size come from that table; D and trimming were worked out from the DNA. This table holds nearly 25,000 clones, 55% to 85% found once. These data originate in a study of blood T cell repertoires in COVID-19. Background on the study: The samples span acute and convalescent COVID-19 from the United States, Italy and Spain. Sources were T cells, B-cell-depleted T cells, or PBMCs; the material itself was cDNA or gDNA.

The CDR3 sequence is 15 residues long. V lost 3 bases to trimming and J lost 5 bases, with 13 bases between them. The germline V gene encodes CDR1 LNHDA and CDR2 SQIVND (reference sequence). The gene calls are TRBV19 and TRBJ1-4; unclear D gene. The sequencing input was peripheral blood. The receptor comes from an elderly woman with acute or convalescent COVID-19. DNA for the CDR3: TGTGCCAGTAGTATGAGAGGTCAGAGGAATGAAAAACTGTTTTTT. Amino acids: CASSMRGQRNEKLFF.